These T cell receptor beta chains were read from a single sample in a study of cytomegalovirus exposure and HLA in healthy donors. The assay was immunoSEQ multiplex PCR, and TCRdb's table has in-frame clones only and misses some. The table has over 250,000 clones, roughly nine tenths seen once. Sequenced material: PBMCs. The receptors originated from a woman aged 25 to 39 in good health and CMV-seropositive. Both conserved end residues are part of each CDR3. A D gene is named only where the DNA matches it firmly. Expanded clones are given a class, and other clones once, few, many or no size at all.

V: TRBV28; J: TRBJ1-2; size: .; D: TRBD1; DNA: TGTGCCAGCGACTATCATCGGCGACAGGGGGCTGGCTACACCTTC; CDR3: CASDYHRRQGAGYTF
V: TRBV19; J: TRBJ1-1; size: .; D: TRBD1; DNA: TGTGCCAGTACCCTGGGACAGGGTTTTACTGAAGCTTTCTTT; CDR3: CASTLGQGFTEAFF
V: TRBV29-1; J: TRBJ2-1; size: .; D: TRBD2; DNA: TGCAGCGTTGAAGGTATGGCTAGCGGGACTTACAATGAGCAGTTCTTC; CDR3: CSVEGMASGTYNEQFF
V: TRBV9; J: TRBJ2-3; size: .; D: TRBD2; DNA: TGTGCCAGCAACCAACAAAGGGGACTAGCGGGCACAGATACGCAGTATTTT; CDR3: CASNQQRGLAGTDTQYF
V: TRBV28; J: TRBJ1-2; size: .; D: TRBD1; DNA: TGTGCCAGCAGAACCGGGACAGGGAACTATGGCTACACCTTC; CDR3: CASRTGTGNYGYTF
V: TRBV27; J: TRBJ2-4; size: .; D: .; DNA: TGTGCCAGCGGGAAGGGTGACATTCAGTACTTC; CDR3: CASGKGDIQYF
V: TRBV5-1; J: TRBJ1-2; size: few; D: .; DNA: TGCGCCAGCAGCTCCCAGGGCTATGGCTACACCTTC; CDR3: CASSSQGYGYTF
V: TRBV4-3; J: TRBJ2-7; size: .; D: .; DNA: TGCGCCAGCAGCCAAGATTCGGGCAGCGGCCTCTACGAGCAGTACTTC; CDR3: CASSQDSGSGLYEQYF
V: TRBV28; J: TRBJ1-4; size: .; D: .; DNA: TGTGCCAGCAGTGGGGCAGGGATCGGGACTAATGAAAAACTGTTTTTT; CDR3: CASSGAGIGTNEKLFF
V: TRBV30; J: TRBJ1-5; size: once; D: TRBD1; DNA: TGTGCCTGGATGGGACAGGGGGATAATCAGCCCCAGCATTTT; CDR3: CAWMGQGDNQPQHF
V: TRBV7-8; J: TRBJ1-5; size: .; D: .; DNA: TGTGCCAGCAGCTATCAGGTGGGACAGCCCCAGCATTTT; CDR3: CASSYQVGQPQHF
V: TRBV30; J: TRBJ2-1; size: .; D: TRBD2; DNA: TGTGCCTGGAGTGGCGGCGGGGGGGACTACAATGAGCAGTTCTTC; CDR3: CAWSGGGGDYNEQFF
V: TRBV30; J: TRBJ1-5; size: .; D: .; DNA: TGTGCCTGGAGTGAGTACGAGGGGGGGGGAGATCAGCCCCAGCATTTT; CDR3: CAWSEYEGGGDQPQHF
V: TRBV11-2; J: TRBJ2-7; size: .; D: TRBD2; DNA: TGTGCCAGCAGCTTAGGCCTAGCGGGAGGGCCGGGGGAGCAGTACTTC; CDR3: CASSLGLAGGPGEQYF
V: TRBV7-3; J: TRBJ2-5; size: .; D: .; DNA: TGTGCCAGCAGCTTCCATGTTCTGGAGACCCAGTACTTC; CDR3: CASSFHVLETQYF
V: TRBV6-5; J: TRBJ2-3; size: .; D: .; DNA: TGTGCCAGCAGTTCTCCGGGTCGGATAGATACGCAGTATTTT; CDR3: CASSSPGRIDTQYF
V: TRBV10-3; J: TRBJ2-7; size: .; D: .; DNA: TGTGCCATCACGGGCAGGCAAAACGAGCAGTACTTC; CDR3: CAITGRQNEQYF
V: TRBV2; J: TRBJ1-5; size: .; D: .; DNA: TGTGCCAGCAGTGATCGGGGTGTGGATTCCAATCAGCCCCAGCATTTT; CDR3: CASSDRGVDSNQPQHF
V: TRBV27; J: TRBJ2-1; size: .; D: .; DNA: TGTGCCAGCAAAACCATACAGGGTTCCTACAATGAGCAGTTCTTC; CDR3: CASKTIQGSYNEQFF
V: TRBV7-2; J: TRBJ2-3; size: .; D: .; DNA: TGTGCCAGCCTCCGCGGCGGGACGGAAGATACGCAGTATTTT; CDR3: CASLRGGTEDTQYF
V: TRBV7-6; J: TRBJ2-6; size: few; D: .; DNA: TGTGCCAGCAGCTTATCGGTCAGCTCTGGGGCCAACGTCCTGACTTTC; CDR3: CASSLSVSSGANVLTF
V: TRBV4-2; J: TRBJ2-1; size: few; D: .; DNA: TGTGCCAGCAGCCCCTCTCTTTTTGCTGAGCAGTTCTTC; CDR3: CASSPSLFAEQFF
V: TRBV9; J: TRBJ1-5; size: .; D: TRBD1; DNA: TGTGCCAGCAGTCCCGAAGGGACAGGTAATCAGCCCCAGCATTTT; CDR3: CASSPEGTGNQPQHF
V: TRBV7-9; J: TRBJ1-4; size: .; D: .; DNA: TGTGCCAGCAGCTTCTTGACATGGGGTGAAAAACTGTTTTTT; CDR3: CASSFLTWGEKLFF
V: TRBV28; J: TRBJ2-7; size: .; D: TRBD1; DNA: TGTGCCAGCAACGATTGGACAGGGGACGAGCAGTACTTC; CDR3: CASNDWTGDEQYF
V: TRBV4-3; J: TRBJ2-3; size: .; D: TRBD1; DNA: TGCGCCAGCAGCCCCGGGACAGGGGGCACAGATACGCAGTATTTT; CDR3: CASSPGTGGTDTQYF
V: TRBV7-9; J: TRBJ2-7; size: .; D: .; DNA: TGTGCCAGCAGCTTTCCCGGGGTCGTCTTAAGCGAGCAGTACTTC; CDR3: CASSFPGVVLSEQYF
V: TRBV27; J: TRBJ2-7; size: .; D: .; DNA: TGTGCCAGCAGCTCTACAGGCTACGAGCAGTACTTC; CDR3: CASSSTGYEQYF
V: TRBV7-9; J: TRBJ1-1; size: .; D: .; DNA: TGTGCCAGCAGCTTCGAGACTGAAGCTTTCTTT; CDR3: CASSFETEAFF
V: TRBV6-4; J: TRBJ1-1; size: many; D: .; DNA: TGTGCCAGCAGTGAACGTCCGAATCAGGGGCCAGGAAACACTGAAGCTTTCTTT; CDR3: CASSERPNQGPGNTEAFF
V: TRBV30; J: TRBJ2-1; size: once; D: .; DNA: TGTGCCTGGAGTGTAAGGGCCAGCGGCACATACAATGAGCAGTTCTTC; CDR3: CAWSVRASGTYNEQFF
V: TRBV2; J: TRBJ2-4; size: .; D: .; DNA: TGTGCCAGCAGTGAATATGGGGGGGGCGGTTTAGCCAAAAACATTCAGTACTTC; CDR3: CASSEYGGGGLAKNIQYF
V: TRBV5-1; J: TRBJ2-5; size: .; D: TRBD1; DNA: TGCGCCAGCAGCCCCTCTCGACAGGGGGCGAGAGAGACCCAGTACTTC; CDR3: CASSPSRQGARETQYF
V: TRBV4-2; J: TRBJ1-2; size: .; D: .; DNA: TGTGCCAGCAGCCAAGGGCAGATAGCTAACTATGGCTACACCTTC; CDR3: CASSQGQIANYGYTF
V: TRBV4-2; J: TRBJ2-1; size: .; D: .; DNA: TGTGCCAGCAGGCTGGCGGGGACGAGCTCCTACAATGAGCAGTTCTTC; CDR3: CASRLAGTSSYNEQFF
V: TRBV29-1; J: TRBJ2-3; size: .; D: .; DNA: TGCAGCGTTGTAGGCCCCGATGCCCCCAGCACAGATACGCAGTATTTT; CDR3: CSVVGPDAPSTDTQYF
V: TRBV30; J: TRBJ1-1; size: .; D: .; DNA: TGTGCCTGGAGGCTGGGGGGAATGAACACTGAAGCTTTCTTT; CDR3: CAWRLGGMNTEAFF
V: TRBV30; J: TRBJ1-1; size: once; D: .; DNA: TGTGCCTGGAGTAAAGGAGGCACTGAAGCTTTCTTT; CDR3: CAWSKGGTEAFF
V: TRBV27; J: TRBJ1-5; size: .; D: .; DNA: TGTGCCAGCACCTTTAGGGCCGGGTCGGAGCATTTT; CDR3: CASTFRAGSEHF
V: TRBV4-1; J: TRBJ2-3; size: .; D: .; DNA: TGCGCCAGCAGCCCACGGATCGAAGATACGCAGTATTTT; CDR3: CASSPRIEDTQYF
V: TRBV27; J: TRBJ2-7; size: .; D: .; DNA: TGTGCCAGCAGTTCCCTCGTTAGCGAGCAGTACTTC; CDR3: CASSSLVSEQYF
V: TRBV28; J: TRBJ1-5; size: few; D: TRBD1; DNA: TGTGCCAGCAGCCCCAGGACAGGGTTGGGCAATCAGCCCCAGCATTTT; CDR3: CASSPRTGLGNQPQHF
V: TRBV30; J: TRBJ1-2; size: .; D: .; DNA: TGTGCCTGGCACCCGGGGTCTAACTATGGCTACACCTTC; CDR3: CAWHPGSNYGYTF
V: TRBV6-4; J: TRBJ2-2; size: .; D: .; DNA: TGTGCCAGCAGTGGGATACCTGGGGAGCTGTTTTTT; CDR3: CASSGIPGELFF
V: TRBV4-2; J: TRBJ2-1; size: .; D: TRBD2; DNA: TGTGCCAGCAGCCAAGACAACGGGGGGGCGTACAATGAGCAGTTCTTC; CDR3: CASSQDNGGAYNEQFF
V: TRBV27; J: TRBJ2-6; size: .; D: .; DNA: TGTGCCAGCAGTCGAGGCTCTGGGGCCAACGTCCTGACTTTC; CDR3: CASSRGSGANVLTF
V: TRBV15; J: TRBJ2-3; size: .; D: .; DNA: TGTGCCACCAGCAGAGAGGGACGAGTTAACACAGATACGCAGTATTTT; CDR3: CATSREGRVNTDTQYF
V: TRBV5-1; J: TRBJ1-6; size: .; D: .; DNA: TGCGCCAGCAGCTTGGCGCTTGGAGGCCGTGGGAATTCACCCCTCCACTTT; CDR3: CASSLALGGRGNSPLHF
V: TRBV30; J: TRBJ1-2; size: .; D: TRBD1; DNA: TGTGCCTGGAGTGCGACAGGGGTTGGAGGCTACACCTTC; CDR3: CAWSATGVGGYTF
V: TRBV28; J: TRBJ1-1; size: .; D: .; DNA: TGTGCAAGTACAGCGCGTTTTGAAGCTTTCTTT; CDR3: CASTARFEAFF
V: TRBV27; J: TRBJ1-5; size: once; D: .; DNA: TGTGCCAGCAGTTTATCAGGGAATCAGCCCCAGCATTTT; CDR3: CASSLSGNQPQHF
V: TRBV4-3; J: TRBJ1-2; size: .; D: TRBD1; DNA: TGCGCCAGCAGCCTAGACAGGGGGACCTATGGCTACACCTTC; CDR3: CASSLDRGTYGYTF
V: TRBV15; J: TRBJ1-4; size: .; D: .; DNA: TGTGCCACCCGAGACAACCGGGATACTGAGGAAAAACTGTTTTTT; CDR3: CATRDNRDTEEKLFF
V: TRBV28; J: TRBJ2-3; size: .; D: .; DNA: TGTGCCAGCAGTTTGCGGGACAGCTACACAGATACGCAGTATTTT; CDR3: CASSLRDSYTDTQYF
V: TRBV13; J: TRBJ1-6; size: .; D: TRBD1; DNA: TGTGCCAGCAGCTCAACACAGGGGCTAAATTCACCCCTCCACTTT; CDR3: CASSSTQGLNSPLHF
V: TRBV6-5; J: TRBJ1-6; size: .; D: .; DNA: TGTGCCAGCAGCCAGTCGGGGGGCGGATCACCCCTCCACTTT; CDR3: CASSQSGGGSPLHF
V: TRBV6-5; J: TRBJ2-7; size: once; D: TRBD1; DNA: TGTGCCAGCAGAACGACAGGGGAGGTGGCTACGAGGCAGTACTTC; CDR3: CASRTTGEVATRQYF